A selection of T cell receptor beta chains follows, all from one sample in a study of blood T cell repertoires in COVID-19. Method: immunoSEQ multiplex PCR; TCRdb's copy keeps in-frame clones and lacks some. The sample has hundreds of thousands of clones; 81% are singletons. The specimen sequenced was peripheral blood. The receptors were sampled from a woman of 80 years or more with COVID-19, enrolled during active disease. CDR3s include the opening cysteine and the closing phenylalanine or tryptophan. D genes are given only for firm matches. Size values are once, few and many counts, or a class for expanded clones, and some rows have none.

D gene: .; J gene: TRBJ1-3; V gene: TRBV18; clone size: .; CDR3 protein: CASSPIGQSGNTIYF; CDR3 DNA: TGTGCCAGCTCACCGATCGGACAGTCGGGAAACACCATATATTTT
D gene: .; J gene: TRBJ2-2; V gene: TRBV12-3/TRBV12-4; clone size: .; CDR3 protein: CASSLSAGELFF; CDR3 DNA: TGTGCCAGCAGTTTGTCGGCCGGGGAGCTGTTTTTT
D gene: TRBD1; J gene: TRBJ1-2; V gene: TRBV27; clone size: .; CDR3 protein: CASSSSTGANYGYTF; CDR3 DNA: TGTGCCAGCAGTTCCTCGACAGGGGCTAACTATGGCTACACCTTC
D gene: .; J gene: TRBJ1-5; V gene: TRBV18; clone size: .; CDR3 protein: CASSPHPTDRGPQHF; CDR3 DNA: TGTGCCAGCTCACCTCACCCGACAGACCGTGGGCCCCAGCATTTT
D gene: .; J gene: TRBJ1-1; V gene: TRBV6-5; clone size: .; CDR3 protein: CASTHSTANTEAFF; CDR3 DNA: TGTGCCAGCACTCACTCCACTGCGAACACTGAAGCTTTCTTT
D gene: .; J gene: TRBJ1-1; V gene: TRBV6-5; clone size: once; CDR3 protein: CASRTGVNTEAFF; CDR3 DNA: TGTGCCAGCAGGACAGGAGTGAACACTGAAGCTTTCTTT
D gene: .; J gene: TRBJ1-1; V gene: TRBV5-1; clone size: .; CDR3 protein: CASNNGGLGDTEAFF; CDR3 DNA: TGCGCCAGCAATAACGGGGGTTTAGGGGACACTGAAGCTTTCTTT
D gene: TRBD1; J gene: TRBJ1-2; V gene: TRBV7-9; clone size: .; CDR3 protein: CASKIAGQGISGYTF; CDR3 DNA: TGTGCCAGCAAGATCGCCGGACAGGGAATTAGTGGCTACACCTTC
D gene: TRBD1; J gene: TRBJ1-5; V gene: TRBV3-1/TRBV3-2; clone size: once; CDR3 protein: CASSQLRGPNQPQHF; CDR3 DNA: TGTGCCAGCAGCCAGTTGAGGGGGCCCAATCAGCCCCAGCATTTT
D gene: .; J gene: TRBJ1-5; V gene: TRBV7-2; clone size: .; CDR3 protein: CASSLGHGQPQHF; CDR3 DNA: TGTGCCAGCAGCCTTGGGCATGGCCAGCCCCAGCATTTT
D gene: TRBD2; J gene: TRBJ2-4; V gene: TRBV28; clone size: .; CDR3 protein: CASSPVGAGVGKNIQYF; CDR3 DNA: TGTGCCAGCAGCCCCGTAGGAGCGGGAGTCGGCAAAAACATTCAGTACTTC
D gene: .; J gene: TRBJ2-2; V gene: TRBV12-5; clone size: .; CDR3 protein: CASGVRINTGELFF; CDR3 DNA: TGTGCTAGTGGCGTCAGGATTAACACCGGGGAGCTGTTTTTT
D gene: .; J gene: TRBJ1-2; V gene: TRBV11-2; clone size: .; CDR3 protein: CASSLAGGDPSTF; CDR3 DNA: TGTGCCAGCAGCTTAGCCGGGGGTGACCCCAGCACCTTC
D gene: .; J gene: TRBJ2-2; V gene: TRBV7-7; clone size: .; CDR3 protein: CASSPTGSNTGELFF; CDR3 DNA: TGTGCTAGCAGCCCGACAGGTTCGAACACCGGGGAGCTGTTTTTT
D gene: .; J gene: TRBJ2-7; V gene: TRBV6-5; clone size: .; CDR3 protein: CASSLGGMVYEQYF; CDR3 DNA: TGTGCCAGCAGCTTGGGGGGAATGGTGTACGAGCAGTACTTC
D gene: TRBD1; J gene: TRBJ1-1; V gene: TRBV25-1; clone size: .; CDR3 protein: CASSGQFVTEAFF; CDR3 DNA: TGTGCCAGCTCGGGACAGTTTGTCACTGAAGCTTTCTTT
D gene: .; J gene: TRBJ1-1; V gene: TRBV5-5; clone size: .; CDR3 protein: CASSLGPGWNTEAFF; CDR3 DNA: TGTGCCAGCAGCTTGGGGCCAGGTTGGAACACTGAAGCTTTCTTT
D gene: TRBD1; J gene: TRBJ1-2; V gene: TRBV28; clone size: .; CDR3 protein: CASSLGTGGFGYTF; CDR3 DNA: TGTGCCAGCAGTTTAGGGACAGGGGGTTTTGGCTACACCTTC
D gene: .; J gene: TRBJ2-1; V gene: TRBV4-2; clone size: .; CDR3 protein: CASSQDKGGYNEQFF; CDR3 DNA: TGTGCCAGCAGCCAAGATAAGGGAGGCTACAATGAGCAGTTCTTC
D gene: TRBD1; J gene: TRBJ2-2; V gene: TRBV4-3; clone size: .; CDR3 protein: CASSPSRGRRGRAGELFF; CDR3 DNA: TGCGCCAGCAGCCCTAGCAGGGGGCGAAGGGGTAGGGCCGGGGAGCTGTTTTTT
D gene: TRBD2; J gene: TRBJ2-7; V gene: TRBV7-8; clone size: .; CDR3 protein: CASSLESTSGTYEQYF; CDR3 DNA: TGTGCCAGCAGCTTAGAGAGTACTAGCGGCACCTACGAGCAGTACTTC
D gene: TRBD1; J gene: TRBJ1-2; V gene: TRBV7-4; clone size: .; CDR3 protein: CASSLQQGANHYGYTF; CDR3 DNA: TGTGCCAGCAGCCTGCAACAGGGGGCTAACCACTATGGCTACACCTTC
D gene: .; J gene: TRBJ1-6; V gene: TRBV11-2; clone size: .; CDR3 protein: CASSLQGRTDSPLHF; CDR3 DNA: TGTGCCAGCAGCTTACAGGGGCGAACAGACTCACCCCTCCACTTT
D gene: .; J gene: TRBJ1-1; V gene: TRBV28; clone size: .; CDR3 protein: CASSLIDTEAFF; CDR3 DNA: TGTGCCAGCAGTTTAATCGACACTGAAGCTTTCTTT
D gene: TRBD1; J gene: TRBJ1-2; V gene: TRBV7-3; clone size: few; CDR3 protein: CASSLKPPTGDYGYTF; CDR3 DNA: TGTGCCAGCAGCTTAAAACCCCCGACAGGGGACTATGGCTACACCTTC
D gene: TRBD2; J gene: TRBJ2-1; V gene: TRBV4-1; clone size: .; CDR3 protein: CASSAIGTSGSSEQFF; CDR3 DNA: TGCGCCAGCAGCGCCATTGGGACTAGCGGGAGCAGTGAGCAGTTCTTC
D gene: TRBD2; J gene: TRBJ2-2; V gene: TRBV3-1/TRBV3-2; clone size: .; CDR3 protein: CASSQGPMGGGTGELFF; CDR3 DNA: TGTGCCAGCAGCCAAGGGCCCATGGGGGGGGGCACCGGGGAGCTGTTTTTT
D gene: .; J gene: TRBJ1-2; V gene: TRBV3-1/TRBV3-2; clone size: .; CDR3 protein: CASSQDRKTGMEGYTF; CDR3 DNA: TGTGCCAGCAGCCAAGATCGGAAGACAGGTATGGAAGGCTACACCTTC
D gene: .; J gene: TRBJ2-3; V gene: TRBV3-1/TRBV3-2; clone size: .; CDR3 protein: CASRLTTSTDTQYF; CDR3 DNA: TGTGCCAGCAGGTTGACGACTAGCACAGATACGCAGTATTTT
D gene: .; J gene: TRBJ1-6; V gene: TRBV19; clone size: .; CDR3 protein: CAQTWGQDNSPLHF; CDR3 DNA: TGTGCCCAGACTTGGGGCCAAGATAATTCACCCCTCCACTTT
D gene: .; J gene: TRBJ2-1; V gene: TRBV5-1; clone size: .; CDR3 protein: CASSLGGNSYNEQFF; CDR3 DNA: TGCGCCAGCAGCTTGGGAGGGAATTCCTACAATGAGCAGTTCTTC
D gene: .; J gene: TRBJ1-1; V gene: TRBV3-1/TRBV3-2; clone size: .; CDR3 protein: CASSQGAEAFF; CDR3 DNA: TGTGCCAGCAGCCAGGGAGCTGAAGCTTTCTTT
D gene: TRBD1; J gene: TRBJ2-7; V gene: TRBV28; clone size: .; CDR3 protein: CASISRDRGLGEQYF; CDR3 DNA: TGTGCCAGCATTTCAAGAGACAGGGGCCTAGGGGAGCAGTACTTC
D gene: .; J gene: TRBJ1-1; V gene: TRBV2; clone size: .; CDR3 protein: CASSGGVQGRTEAFF; CDR3 DNA: TGTGCCAGCAGCGGGGGGGTACAGGGTCGGACTGAAGCTTTCTTT
D gene: TRBD2; J gene: TRBJ2-1; V gene: TRBV2; clone size: once; CDR3 protein: CASRGLAGNNEQFF; CDR3 DNA: TGTGCCAGCAGGGGACTAGCGGGAAACAATGAGCAGTTCTTC
D gene: .; J gene: TRBJ2-5; V gene: TRBV7-3; clone size: once; CDR3 protein: CASSSRVGIGETQYF; CDR3 DNA: TGTGCCAGCAGCTCCAGGGTAGGGATTGGGGAGACCCAGTACTTC
D gene: .; J gene: TRBJ2-2; V gene: TRBV25-1; clone size: .; CDR3 protein: CASSEYRGRFGELFF; CDR3 DNA: TGTGCCAGCAGTGAATATAGGGGTCGATTCGGGGAGCTGTTTTTT
D gene: .; J gene: TRBJ2-3; V gene: TRBV9; clone size: .; CDR3 protein: CASSGGWRSTDTQYF; CDR3 DNA: TGTGCCAGCAGCGGCGGGTGGCGCTCCACAGATACGCAGTATTTT
D gene: .; J gene: TRBJ1-1; V gene: TRBV6-5; clone size: .; CDR3 protein: CASSYETGMNTEAFF; CDR3 DNA: TGTGCCAGCAGTTACGAAACCGGGATGAACACTGAAGCTTTCTTT
D gene: .; J gene: TRBJ1-2; V gene: TRBV25-1; clone size: .; CDR3 protein: CASSERDSLDGYTF; CDR3 DNA: TGTGCCAGCAGTGAACGGGACTCTTTGGATGGCTACACCTTC
D gene: .; J gene: TRBJ1-1; V gene: TRBV12-3/TRBV12-4; clone size: .; CDR3 protein: CASIDRRNTEAFF; CDR3 DNA: TGTGCCAGCATTGACAGGAGGAACACTGAAGCTTTCTTT
D gene: TRBD1; J gene: TRBJ1-2; V gene: TRBV7-6; clone size: .; CDR3 protein: CASSSQYGQGSGYTF; CDR3 DNA: TGTGCCAGCAGCTCCCAATATGGACAGGGAAGTGGCTACACCTTC
D gene: .; J gene: TRBJ1-5; V gene: TRBV7-9; clone size: .; CDR3 protein: CASSLSVQKPQHF; CDR3 DNA: TGTGCCAGCAGCTTAAGCGTTCAAAAGCCCCAGCATTTT
D gene: TRBD1; J gene: TRBJ1-1; V gene: TRBV18; clone size: .; CDR3 protein: CASSPTGVTEAFF; CDR3 DNA: TGTGCCAGCTCACCCACAGGGGTTACTGAAGCTTTCTTT